This entry concerns a single T cell receptor (beta chain). This specimen belongs to a study of blood T cell repertoires in COVID-19. Sequencing used immunoSEQ multiplex PCR; TCRdb keeps in-frame clones, though not all of them. The sample has approximately 100,000 clones, 92% seen once. The length of the CDR3 is 13 residues. Germline-derived CDR1 and CDR2 are SQVTM and ANQGSEA. With V trimmed by 7 bases and J by 1 base, 2 bases remained unmatched. V gene TRBV29-1 combines with J gene TRBJ2-2; 8 bases line up with TRBD1. The sequence was obtained from a man aged 65-85 years with acute or convalescent COVID-19. The specimen was peripheral blood. CDR3 DNA sequence: TGCAGCGCTGACAGGGGGAACACCGGGGAGCTGTTTTTT. Its protein is CSADRGNTGELFF.